This record looks at one T cell receptor beta chain sequence and its context. Its antigen is not identified. The assay was carried out at the deep level. Genomic DNA of every subset was divided equally among multiple immunoSEQ plates. TCRdb's copy holds only in-frame clones and misses some; the assay was immunoSEQ multiplex PCR. The data show about 1.4 million clones, with around 97% seen just once and about 1.2% held by the top ten. This CDR3 spans 12 amino acids. V was cut by 4 bases and J by 4 bases, with 7 bases left in between. In germline, CDR1 is SEHNR, CDR2 FQNEAQ (reference sequence). The data were obtained in a study of shared clonotypes between healthy human individuals. The study, taken as a whole, reports: Sorted-subset sequencing, rarefaction showed, was incomplete despite large depth.

Material: naive CD4+ T cells sorted from blood. Indicated subset: CD45RA+ positively selected. This TCR came from a young man in good health. V usage is TRBV7-9 and J usage is TRBJ1-2, with unresolved D. CDR3 DNA: TGTGCCAGCAGCTCCTCTTTCTATGGCTACACCTTC. Amino acids: CASSSSFYGYTF.